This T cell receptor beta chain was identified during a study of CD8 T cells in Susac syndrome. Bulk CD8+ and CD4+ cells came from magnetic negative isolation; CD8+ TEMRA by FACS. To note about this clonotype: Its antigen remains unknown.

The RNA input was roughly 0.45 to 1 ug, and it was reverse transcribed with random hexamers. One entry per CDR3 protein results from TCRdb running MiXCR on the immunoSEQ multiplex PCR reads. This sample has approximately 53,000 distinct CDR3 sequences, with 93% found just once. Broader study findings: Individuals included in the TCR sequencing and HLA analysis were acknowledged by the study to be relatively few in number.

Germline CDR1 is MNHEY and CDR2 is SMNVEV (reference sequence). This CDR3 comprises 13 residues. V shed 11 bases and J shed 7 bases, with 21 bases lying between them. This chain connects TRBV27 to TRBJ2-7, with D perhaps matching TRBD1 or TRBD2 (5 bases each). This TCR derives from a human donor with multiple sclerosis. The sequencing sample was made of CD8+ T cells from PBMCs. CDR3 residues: CAPPGRDRGEQYF. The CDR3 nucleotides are TGTGCCCCCCCTGGAAGGGACCGAGGGGAGCAGTACTTC.